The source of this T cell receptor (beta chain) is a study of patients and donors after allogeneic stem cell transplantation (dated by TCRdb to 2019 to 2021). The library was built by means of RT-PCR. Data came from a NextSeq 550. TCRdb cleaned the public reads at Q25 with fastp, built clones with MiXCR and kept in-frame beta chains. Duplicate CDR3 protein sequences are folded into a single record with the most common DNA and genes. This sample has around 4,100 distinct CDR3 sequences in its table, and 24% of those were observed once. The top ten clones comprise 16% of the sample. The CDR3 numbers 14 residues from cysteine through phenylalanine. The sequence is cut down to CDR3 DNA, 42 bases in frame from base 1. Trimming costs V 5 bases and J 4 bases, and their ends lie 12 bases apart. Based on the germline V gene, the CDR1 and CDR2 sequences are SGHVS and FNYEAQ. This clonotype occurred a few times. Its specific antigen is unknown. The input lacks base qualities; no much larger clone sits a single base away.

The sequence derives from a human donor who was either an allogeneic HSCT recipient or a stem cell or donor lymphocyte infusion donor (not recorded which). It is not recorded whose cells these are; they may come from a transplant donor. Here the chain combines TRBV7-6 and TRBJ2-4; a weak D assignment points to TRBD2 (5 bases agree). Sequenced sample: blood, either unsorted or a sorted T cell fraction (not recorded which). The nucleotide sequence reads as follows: TGTGCCAGCAGCATAGGAGGCTTTAAAAACATTCAGTACTTC. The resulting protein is CASSIGGFKNIQYF.